These 17 T cell receptor beta chains share one sample of origin, sequenced in a study of T cell responses to AZD1222 COVID-19 vaccine. Measured with immunoSEQ multiplex PCR; TCRdb has only the in-frame clones, and not every one. The sample gives roughly 30,000 clones, roughly 74% of which show up once; about 4.5% is in the top ten. This sample comprised peripheral blood, obtained 28 days after the second AZD1222 dose. These receptors were collected from an adult who received the AZD1222 COVID-19 vaccine.

This clone occurred a few times. The genes are TRBV30 and TRBJ1-5; the D gene is possibly TRBD1 (6 bases). This CDR3 spans 15 amino acids. Trimming removed 2 bases at V and 3 bases at J, with 14 bases between. The germline V gene has CDR1 GTSNPN and CDR2 SVGIG (reference sequence). CDR3 residues: CAWSSRTALNQPQHF. Written as DNA, the CDR3 is TGTGCCTGGAGTTCAAGGACAGCACTCAATCAGCCCCAGCATTTT.

The V and J genes are TRBV7-2 and TRBJ1-5; 7 nucleotides match TRBD1. Germline assignment: CDR1 SGHTA and CDR2 FQGNSA. J lost 6 bases, V lost 8 bases, and 13 bases had no gene match. This CDR3 has 15 amino acids. The CDR3 region is CASGPARGLGQPQHF. The CDR3 DNA reads TGTGCCAGCGGGCCCGCGAGGGGGCTAGGTCAGCCCCAGCATTTT.

The chain recombines TRBV18 with TRBJ2-7; D gene uncertain. Germline V lookup: CDR1 KGHSH, CDR2 LQKENI. Trimming removed 0 bases at V and 2 bases at J, with 8 bases between. The CDR3 spans 14 residues. CDR3 amino acids: CASSPPPGTYEQYF. CDR3 DNA sequence: TGTGCCAGCTCACCACCGCCCGGTACCTACGAGCAGTACTTC.

This clone came up once. The CDR3 reads CASSGVMAKLSSYEQYF. The CDR3 DNA is TGCGCCAGCAGTGGGGTGATGGCTAAATTGAGCTCCTACGAGCAGTACTTC. The chain joins TRBV23-1 to TRBJ2-7; D is uncertain. TRBV23-1 is given ORF status, its function remaining uncertain. Deletions cut 5 bases from V and 0 bases from J, with 20 bases between. The CDR3 runs 17 residues.

The rearrangement uses TRBV11-2 and TRBJ2-3; TRBD2 might be the D (6 bases). Germline-derived CDR1 and CDR2 are SGHAT and FQNNGV. The ends were cut back, 5 bases at V and 0 bases at J, with 12 bases in the middle. The CDR3 is made up of 15 amino acids. The CDR3 region has the DNA TGTGCCAGCAGCCCTGAGCGGGCTAGCACAGATACGCAGTATTTT. As protein: CASSPERASTDTQYF.

This sequence joins TRBV4-3 and TRBJ2-1; no definite D call. Per the germline V gene, CDR1 is LGHNA and CDR2 is YSLEER. The CDR3 spans 11 residues. V lost 5 bases, J lost 4 bases, and 3 bases lay in between. The CDR3 DNA is TGCGCCAGCAGCGCGTACAATGAGCAGTTCTTC. Translation: CASSAYNEQFF.

The chain uses TRBV6-5 and TRBJ1-3; D gene ambiguous. The CDR3 extends over 11 amino acids. V lost 9 bases and J lost 4, with 7 bases in between. The germline V gene has CDR1 MNHEY and CDR2 SVGAGI. The CDR3 DNA follows: TGTGCCAGTAAAAGGGGAAACACCATATATTTT. Its translation: CASKRGNTIYF.

Only a few counts were recorded for this clone. The gene calls are TRBV11-3 and TRBJ2-7; unclear D gene. CDR1 is SGHNT, CDR2 YENEEA, per germline. The germline V and J ends were trimmed by 2 bases and 4 bases, with 6 bases remaining between them. The CDR3 length is 12 residues. CDR3 DNA: TGTGCCAGCAGCTTAAACCATTACGAGCAGTACGTC. It yields the protein CASSLNHYEQYV.

J is TRBJ2-2 and V is TRBV24-1; 7 bases fit TRBD2. The junction had 5 bases not matched to a gene; V was cut back by 8 bases and J by 3 bases. Germline V lookup: CDR1 KGHDR, CDR2 SFDVKD. The CDR3 consists of 14 residues. CDR3 loop: CATKNLADTGELFF. In DNA form, the CDR3 reads TGTGCCACCAAAAATCTAGCGGACACCGGGGAGCTGTTTTTT.

The V call is TRBV5-1, the J call TRBJ2-7; D may be TRBD2 (7 bases). The germline V and J ends were trimmed by 4 bases and 6 bases, with 17 bases remaining between them. Germline V gene lookup returns CDR1 SGHRS and CDR2 YFSETQ. The CDR3 sequence is 14 residues long. Here the CDR3 DNA reads TGCGCCAGCAGCGGGGGCGGGGAGGGCTCCGAGCAGTACTTC. This encodes CASSGGGEGSEQYF.

The chain combines TRBV3-1 (or the pseudogene TRBV3-2) with TRBJ1-2, with D uncertain. This CDR3 spans 16 amino acids. The germline V gene encodes CDR1 LGHDT and CDR2 YNNKEL (reference sequence). V lost 4 bases to trimming and J lost 6 bases, with 21 bases between them. The CDR3 DNA is TGTGCCAGCAGCCGCAGTCCGGGAGGCGGAGGCCATGGCTACACCTTC. It translates to CASSRSPGGGGHGYTF.

The V and J genes are TRBV6-5 and TRBJ2-5; 11 bases are a match to TRBD2. V dropped 3 bases and J dropped 5; count of bases not matched to a gene: 8. Per the germline V gene, CDR1 is MNHEY and CDR2 is SVGAGI. This CDR3 is 16 amino acids long. The CDR3 loop reads CASSYSSGGRAETQYF. DNA of the CDR3: TGTGCCAGCAGTTATTCTAGCGGGGGGAGGGCGGAGACCCAGTACTTC.

The V and J genes are TRBV30 and TRBJ2-1; D gene ambiguous. V lost 3 bases to trimming and J lost 10 bases, with 13 bases between them. The CDR3 runs to 12 residues. Germline CDR1 is GTSNPN and CDR2 is SVGIG (reference sequence). The CDR3 loop reads CAWSSGRHEQFF. In DNA, the CDR3 is TGTGCCTGGAGCTCGGGCCGCCACGAGCAGTTCTTC.

The chain uses TRBV28 and TRBJ1-2; TRBD1 is a possible D gene (5 bases). Germline CDR1 and CDR2: MDHEN and SYDVKM. The CDR3 has 16 residues. V was pared by 8 bases and J by 3 bases, with 22 bases between. The CDR3 region has the DNA TGTGCCAGCCTGTCGGGGGTCCCGATCTATCACTATGGCTACACCTTC. Translated, it gives CASLSGVPIYHYGYTF.

The gene calls are TRBV3-1 (or the pseudogene TRBV3-2) and TRBJ2-3; D gene ambiguous. CDR3 size: 12 residues. The germline V gene has CDR1 LGHDT and CDR2 YNNKEL (reference sequence). The V end was cut by 7 bases, the J end by 3 bases, with 8 bases between. The DNA for the CDR3 is TGTGCCAGCAAAGGCAGTACAGATACGCAGTATTTT. It is translated as CASKGSTDTQYF.

Details on this clone: At one end, the junction sequence differs from germline, possibly due to a read error. Here the CDR3 DNA reads TGTGCCCGCAGCGTCGGGGGGGGACAGGGGAAGTCACCCCTCCACTTT. Amino acids: CARSVGGGQGKSPLHF. V usage is TRBV9 and J usage is TRBJ1-6; TRBD1 aligns across 10 bases. The CDR3 loop spans 16 amino acids. Germline V gene data show CDR1 as SGDLS and CDR2 as YYNGEE.

The rearrangement links TRBV14 to TRBJ1-2, with D possibly TRBD1 on 5 matching bases. Between the trimmed V and J ends, which lost 0 bases and 8 bases, there was a span of 16 bases. Per germline, CDR1 SGHDN and CDR2 FVKESK. The CDR3 is made up of 15 amino acids. The CDR3 is CASSQEGDGAGGYTF. CDR3 nucleotides: TGTGCCAGCAGCCAAGAAGGAGACGGGGCTGGCGGCTACACCTTC.